The sequence of this T cell receptor (beta chain) was determined in a study of blood T cell repertoires in COVID-19 (TCRdb year 2020). At the level of the whole study: Collaborator samples came from the United States, Italy and Spain and covered acute and convalescent phases of COVID-19. The prospective study material was composed of cDNA or gDNA derived from T cells, B-cell-depleted T cells, or PBMCs. The dataset comprised deeply sampled blood TCRbeta repertoires from subjects exposed to, actively infected with, or recovered from COVID-19. The repertoires were released in a freely available public database meant as a resource for research on the immune response to SARS-CoV-2. Samples came from the ongoing ImmuneRACE study (first 160 participants) plus 1,254 subjects from 6 global collaborators. Nearly every sample came with metadata listing a de-identified subject ID, COVID-19 status, age in years and sex. Where HLA class I and class II types were available, the types were taken from metadata supplied by the sample provider, not from assay-based typing.

The immunoSEQ Assay, a bias-controlled multiplex PCR, was used to amplify TCRbeta CDR3 regions from genomic DNA. As for the authors' bioinformatics: The number of nucleated cells in each sample was estimated from the amplification of reference gene primers within the assay. To quantify the absolute abundance of each unique TCRbeta CDR3 rearrangement, sequence reads were collapsed and filtered. For each sample, productive Simpson clonality was calculated by taking the square root of Simpson's diversity index across productive rearrangements. TCRdb took over this immuneACCESS table, retaining in-frame rearrangements with V and J assigned. Such tables are incomplete; in checked studies, under half of the missing clones stem from an unresolved V gene, and the remainder is unexplained. V and J calls and clone size follow that table, whereas D and trimming were derived from the DNA. This sample is represented by 160,000 or so clones; roughly 82% of them were singletons. The ten largest account for over 7.5% of the sample.

Germline trimming amounts to 6 bases on V and 3 bases on J, with 4 as the count of junction bases outside the gene matches. CDR1 LGHDT and CDR2 YNNKEL were looked up in the germline V gene (reference sequence). From the cysteine up to the phenylalanine, the CDR3 has a length of 13 residues. The CDR3 DNA has 39 bases and is translated from base 1. A word on this clone: Its antigen is still unknown. The sample holds no much larger clone one base away, and base qualities are not on file.

Whole blood was collected in K2EDTA tubes by collaborating institutions according to the institutions' own protocols. For TCRbeta analysis, collaborators shipped samples as frozen whole blood, isolated PBMCs, or DNA extracted from either of those sample types. The full study reports these points: The quantity of clinical and demographic metadata differed by source and by participant and was supplied without curation.

The clonotype originates from a woman between 65 and 79 years old with acute or convalescent COVID-19. In this chain, TRBV3-1 (or the pseudogene TRBV3-2) is recombined with TRBJ1-1; TRBD1 agrees with 7 junctional bases. Sequencing was carried out using peripheral blood. The sequence in DNA is TGTGCCAGCAGTCACAGGGGAGACACTGAAGCTTTCTTT. The resulting protein is CASSHRGDTEAFF.